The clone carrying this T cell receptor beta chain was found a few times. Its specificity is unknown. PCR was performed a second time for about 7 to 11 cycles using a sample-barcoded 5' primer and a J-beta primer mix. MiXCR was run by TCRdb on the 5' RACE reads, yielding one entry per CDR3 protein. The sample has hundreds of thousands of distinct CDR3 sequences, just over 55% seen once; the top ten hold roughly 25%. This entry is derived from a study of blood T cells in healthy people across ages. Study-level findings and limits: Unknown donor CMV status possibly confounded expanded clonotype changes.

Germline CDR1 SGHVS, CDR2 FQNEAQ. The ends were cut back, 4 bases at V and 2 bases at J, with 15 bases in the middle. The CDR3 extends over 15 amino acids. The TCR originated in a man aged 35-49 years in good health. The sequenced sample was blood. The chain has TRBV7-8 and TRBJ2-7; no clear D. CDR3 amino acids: CASSSPAGPPYEQYF. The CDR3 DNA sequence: TGTGCCAGCAGCTCCCCGGCTGGGCCCCCCTACGAGCAGTACTTC. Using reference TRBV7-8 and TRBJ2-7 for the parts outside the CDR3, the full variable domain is GAGVSQSPRYKVAKRGQDVALRCDPISGHVSLFWYQQALGQGPEFLTYFQNEAQLDKSGLPSDRFFAERPEGSVSTLKIQRTQQEDSAVYLCASSSPAGPPYEQYFGPGTRLTVT.